This is a list of T cell receptor beta chains from one sample in a study of shared clonotypes between healthy human individuals. The data were produced by immunoSEQ multiplex PCR, yet TCRdb's version contains in-frame clones alone and is incomplete. The sample lists roughly 2.5 million clones; roughly nine tenths were seen once. Sequenced input: naive CD4+ T cells sorted from blood. Receptors originate from a man aged 18-30 years in good health. Both conserved end residues are part of each CDR3. A D gene is named only where the DNA matches it firmly. Clone size appears in some rows only: once, few, many, or a class for an expanded clone.

cdr3_aa,cdr3_nt,clone_size,v_call,j_call,d_call
CATSGGQETQYF,TGTGCCACTAGCGGGGGGCAAGAGACCCAGTACTTC,.,TRBV19,TRBJ2-5,TRBD2
CAWSVQRTQYF,TGTGCCTGGAGTGTACAGCGGACCCAGTACTTC,.,TRBV30,TRBJ2-5,.
CASGRVGPQFF,TGTGCCAGCGGCAGGGTAGGACCTCAGTTCTTC,.,TRBV6-6,TRBJ2-1,.
CASSQGARAEAFF,TGTGCCAGCAGCCAGGGGGCGCGTGCTGAAGCTTTCTTT,once,TRBV6-1,TRBJ1-1,TRBD1
CASSLGWTKRSTDTQYF,TGTGCCAGCAGCTTGGGATGGACAAAGCGAAGCACAGATACGCAGTATTTT,.,TRBV5-6,TRBJ2-3,.
CASGGSNQPQHF,TGTGCCAGCGGGGGAAGCAATCAGCCCCAGCATTTT,.,TRBV7-2,TRBJ1-5,.
CASSGRTEETQYF,TGCGCCAGCAGCGGAAGGACAGAAGAGACCCAGTACTTC,once,TRBV5-1,TRBJ2-5,.
CASGLGPYNEQFF,TGCGCCAGCGGACTAGGTCCCTACAATGAGCAGTTCTTC,.,TRBV5-1,TRBJ2-1,TRBD2
CASSSGQGARYGYTF,TGTGCCAGCAGTTCCGGACAGGGGGCTAGGTATGGCTACACCTTC,.,TRBV6-5,TRBJ1-2,TRBD1
CASSRQGDTEAFF,TGTGCCAGCAGTCGACAGGGAGACACTGAAGCTTTCTTT,.,TRBV6-4,TRBJ1-1,TRBD1
CASSPPGSGAYEQYF,TGTGCCAGCAGCCCTCCTGGGTCAGGGGCCTACGAGCAGTACTTC,.,TRBV13,TRBJ2-7,.
CASSEASQRFF,TGTGCCAGCTCTGAAGCCTCTCAGCGATTCTTT,.,TRBV6-1,TRBJ1-1,.
CASSFKGAPDTQYF,TGTGCCAGCAGCTTCAAAGGGGCCCCAGATACGCAGTATTTT,.,TRBV7-2,TRBJ2-3,.
CASSESRGTGGSQANYGYTF,TGTGCCAGCAGCGAGTCACGAGGGACAGGGGGTTCTCAAGCTAACTATGGCTACACCTTC,.,TRBV9,TRBJ1-2,TRBD1
CASSLDQYQGLAGNEQFF,TGTGCCAGCAGCTTAGATCAGTACCAGGGACTAGCGGGGAATGAGCAGTTCTTC,.,TRBV11-2,TRBJ2-1,TRBD2
CASSLAGVTEAFF,TGCGCCAGCAGCTTGGCGGGGGTCACTGAAGCTTTCTTT,.,TRBV5-1,TRBJ1-1,.
CASSLEEGPGANVLTF,TGCGCCAGCAGCTTGGAGGAGGGGCCCGGGGCCAACGTCCTGACTTTC,once,TRBV5-1,TRBJ2-6,.
CASRRDNRAFMVEQFF,TGCGCCAGCAGAAGGGACAATCGAGCCTTTATGGTTGAGCAGTTCTTC,.,TRBV5-1,TRBJ2-1,.
CAWSATGGLYEQYF,TGTGCCTGGAGTGCGACAGGGGGCCTCTACGAGCAGTACTTC,once,TRBV30,TRBJ2-7,TRBD1
CASSLRYEGKNYGYTF,TGTGCCAGCAGCTTACGTTATGAAGGGAAGAACTATGGCTACACCTTC,.,TRBV11-1,TRBJ1-2,.
CASSAPGTGYEKLFF,TGTGCCAGCAGCGCCCCCGGGACAGGGTATGAAAAACTGTTTTTT,.,TRBV9,TRBJ1-4,TRBD1
CASTPDRVQPQHF,TGCGCCAGCACCCCTGACAGGGTTCAGCCCCAGCATTTT,.,TRBV10-2,TRBJ1-5,TRBD1
CASSLGSSGDYNEQFF,TGCGCCAGCAGCTTGGGATCTAGCGGAGACTACAATGAGCAGTTCTTC,.,TRBV5-1,TRBJ2-1,TRBD2
CASSREGQGARTGELFF,TGCGCCAGCAGCCGTGAGGGACAGGGGGCACGGACCGGGGAGCTGTTTTTT,.,TRBV4-1,TRBJ2-2,TRBD1
CAWSVNFNTEAFF,TGTGCCTGGAGTGTGAACTTTAACACTGAAGCTTTCTTT,few,TRBV30,TRBJ1-1,.
CASSQDRRGSHEKLFF,TGCGCCAGCAGCCAAGATAGGAGAGGATCCCACGAAAAACTGTTTTTT,.,TRBV4-1,TRBJ1-4,.
CASSPGDTNTEAFF,TGTGCCAGCAGCCCGGGGGATACGAACACTGAAGCTTTCTTT,.,TRBV28,TRBJ1-1,.
CASSLAIGYGYTF,TGCGCCAGCAGCTTGGCGATAGGCTATGGCTACACCTTC,.,TRBV5-1,TRBJ1-2,.
CASSPRTAFYEQYF,TGTGCCAGCAGCCCCCGGACAGCCTTCTACGAGCAGTACTTC,.,TRBV7-2,TRBJ2-7,.
CASSTDRASLTDTQYF,TGTGCCAGCAGCACGGACAGGGCGAGCCTCACAGATACGCAGTATTTT,.,TRBV7-9,TRBJ2-3,TRBD1
CASSAGGAYNEQFF,TGCGCCAGCAGCGCCGGGGGGGCCTACAATGAGCAGTTCTTC,.,TRBV5-1,TRBJ2-1,TRBD2
CASSLGQQISGNTIYF,TGTGCCAGCAGCTTGGGGCAACAAATCTCTGGAAACACCATATATTTT,.,TRBV5-6,TRBJ1-3,.
CASSLMVQTSYEQYF,TGTGCCAGCAGTTTGATGGTGCAAACCTCGTACGAGCAGTACTTC,.,TRBV28,TRBJ2-7,.
CAWSAGDRVPHF,TGTGCCTGGAGTGCTGGGGACAGGGTCCCCCATTTT,.,TRBV30,TRBJ1-5,TRBD1
CARSPDNVHEQYF,TGTGCCAGAAGCCCGGACAATGTGCACGAGCAGTACTTC,.,TRBV5-3,TRBJ2-7,.
CASSLDWAGLYGSGNTIYF,TGCGCCAGCAGCTTGGATTGGGCCGGATTGTATGGGTCTGGAAACACCATATATTTT,.,TRBV5-1,TRBJ1-3,.
CASSLRRGAHEQYF,TGCGCCAGCAGCTTGCGGAGGGGCGCCCACGAGCAGTACTTC,.,TRBV5-1,TRBJ2-7,.
CASSFDRGLYYEQYF,TGTGCCAGCAGCTTCGACAGGGGCCTCTACTACGAGCAGTACTTC,.,TRBV7-2,TRBJ2-7,TRBD1
CSVSQGGEAFF,TGCAGTGTCTCACAAGGCGGGGAAGCTTTCTTT,once,TRBV20-1,TRBJ1-1,.
CASSRGKDEKLFF,TGCGCCAGCAGCCGGGGCAAAGATGAAAAACTGTTTTTT,.,TRBV5-1,TRBJ1-4,.
CASSQDGGHGNQPQHF,TGCGCCAGCAGCCAAGACGGGGGGCATGGCAATCAGCCCCAGCATTTT,.,TRBV4-1,TRBJ1-5,.
CASSPLVRDNEQFF,TGCGCCAGCAGCCCCCTGGTCAGGGACAATGAGCAGTTCTTC,.,TRBV5-1,TRBJ2-1,.
CASSRTAYEQYF,TGTGCCAGCAGCCGGACAGCCTACGAGCAGTACTTC,.,TRBV6-1,TRBJ2-7,.
CASSSGQGNYGYTF,TGTGCCAGCAGCTCGGGACAGGGGAACTATGGCTACACCTTC,.,TRBV7-2,TRBJ1-2,TRBD1
CASSPTPSSGNTIYF,TGCGCCAGCAGCCCTACACCTAGCTCTGGAAACACCATATATTTT,.,TRBV5-1,TRBJ1-3,.
CASSWGQGNYGYTF,TGCGCCAGCAGCTGGGGACAGGGGAACTATGGCTACACCTTC,.,TRBV5-1,TRBJ1-2,TRBD1
CASSMGTGGGYEQYF,TGCGCCAGCAGCATGGGGACAGGGGGAGGCTACGAGCAGTACTTC,.,TRBV5-1,TRBJ2-7,TRBD1
CASSIKPKFLAKNIQYF,TGTGCCAGTAGTATAAAGCCAAAGTTTCTAGCCAAAAACATTCAGTACTTC,.,TRBV19,TRBJ2-4,.
CASSPPGLAGGLNEQFF,TGTGCCAGCTCACCGCCGGGACTAGCGGGGGGGCTCAATGAGCAGTTCTTC,.,TRBV18,TRBJ2-1,TRBD2
CASTLINTDTQYF,TGTGCCAGCACCCTTATTAATACAGATACGCAGTATTTT,.,TRBV7-2,TRBJ2-3,.
CASSRQGKVEKLFF,TGTGCCAGCAGTCGACAGGGGAAGGTTGAAAAACTGTTTTTT,.,TRBV6-1,TRBJ1-4,TRBD1
CASSIDLLAGVGEQYF,TGTGCCAGTAGTATAGATCTACTAGCGGGAGTGGGCGAGCAGTACTTC,.,TRBV19,TRBJ2-7,TRBD2
CASSITGTNQPQHF,TGTGCCAGTAGTATAACAGGGACCAATCAGCCCCAGCATTTT,.,TRBV19,TRBJ1-5,.
CASSLGIGVGTGELFF,TGTGCCAGCAGCTTAGGGATAGGGGTAGGCACCGGGGAGCTGTTTTTT,.,TRBV11-2,TRBJ2-2,.